This TCR beta chain was sequenced for a study of T cell responses to AZD1222 COVID-19 vaccine. This clone has just a few counts. Its antigen is still unknown. The CDR3 covers 14 residues. V lost 3 bases and J 5 bases, leaving 13 bases between the germline ends. Germline values: CDR1 LNHDA, CDR2 SQIVND (reference sequence). General study findings and limits: Spike-specific TCR repertoires showed rising breadth and depth after two AZD1222 doses.

TCRdb keeps only in-frame clones here, not all; method: immunoSEQ multiplex PCR. The sample yields about 180,000 clones, about 90% seen once. The gene calls are TRBV19 and TRBJ1-1; D might be TRBD1 (5 bases). Source: peripheral blood, taken on day 0 of AZD1222 vaccination. This TCR was sampled from an adult in good health. DNA for the CDR3: TGTGCCAGTAGTATCCCGGACAAGAGGACTGAAGCTTTCTTT. Its translation is CASSIPDKRTEAFF. Drawing the rest from reference TRBV19 and TRBJ1-1, the complete variable domain is DGGITQSPKYLFRKEGQNVTLSCEQNLNHDAMYWYRQDPGQGLRLIYYSQIVNDFQKGDIAEGYSVSREKKESFPLTVTSAQKNPTAFYLCASSIPDKRTEAFFGQGTRLTVV.